The next 4 T cell receptor beta chains were all read from a single sample in a study of T cells in Graves' hyperthyroidism and ophthalmopathy. It was RNA transcripts that yielded the amplified TCR beta CDR3 regions. The HTBI set primed first-round TCR CDR3 RT-PCR. TCRdb re-called the multiplex PCR reads through MiXCR, storing one row per CDR3 protein. The repertoire consists of some 500,000 distinct CDR3 sequences, with under 15% occurring once and the leading ten covering 15% to 20%. Sequenced material: blood. The receptors here all came from a woman aged 18-30 years with Graves' hyperthyroidism.

This clonotype was counted many times. This chain connects TRBV7-2 to TRBJ1-4; TRBD1 might be the D (6 bases). The V end lost 1 base, the J end lost 8 bases, and 20 bases lay between the germline ends. The germline CDR1 and CDR2 sequences are SGHTA and FQGNSA. The CDR3 has 17 amino acids. The CDR3 nucleotides are TGTGCCAGCAGCTTAGGGGCAGTAGGACAGAGACGAGAAAAACTGTTTTTT. Translation gives CASSLGAVGQRREKLFF. Drawing the rest from reference TRBV7-2 and TRBJ1-4, the complete variable domain is GAGVSQSPSNKVTEKGKDVELRCDPISGHTALYWYRQSLGQGLEFLIYFQGNSAPDKSGLPSDRFSAERTGGSVSTLTIQRTQQEDSAVYLCASSLGAVGQRREKLFFGSGTQLSVL.

This clonotype was seen a handful of times. The V gene is TRBV4-1, the J gene TRBJ1-3; D not certain. V was cut by 4 bases and J by 8 bases, with 15 bases left in between. Germline loops: CDR1 MGHRA, CDR2 YSYEKL. The CDR3 sequence is 14 residues long. The DNA of the CDR3 is TGCGCCAGCAGCCCGACCCTTTCTGGGGACACCATATATTTT. The encoded protein is CASSPTLSGDTIYF.

This clonotype was detected only a few times. V gene TRBV2 combines with J gene TRBJ2-1; TRBD2 matches 7 bases. The CDR3 consists of 15 residues. Germline loops: CDR1 SNHLY, CDR2 FYNNEI. V shed 6 bases, J shed 3 bases, and the junction held 8 bases outside the gene matches. CDR3 bases: TGTGCCAGCAGCACCACGGGAGGTCTCTACAATGAGCAGTTCTTC. Amino acid sequence: CASSTTGGLYNEQFF.

At least ten counts were recorded for this clonotype. The rearrangement joins TRBV10-3 to TRBJ2-7; maybe TRBD1 (5 bases). V lost 3 bases, J lost 0 bases, and 12 bases lay in between. The CDR3 has 15 residues. Germline lookup yields CDR1 ENHRY and CDR2 SYGVKD. The CDR3 nucleotides read TGTGCCATCAGTGACTACAGGATACTCTCCTACGAGCAGTACTTC. This gives the protein CAISDYRILSYEQYF.